This is a list of T cell receptor beta chains from one sample in a study of cytomegalovirus exposure and HLA in healthy donors. Libraries were prepared by immunoSEQ multiplex PCR; TCRdb keeps only in-frame clonotypes and omits some of them. The sample lists around 190,000 clones, about 80% occurring once. Sequenced sample: PBMCs. These receptors all come from a woman in her twenties or thirties in good health and CMV-seronegative. The CDR3 runs from the conserved cysteine through the conserved F or W. A D gene is named only where the DNA matches it firmly. Where a row states a size, it is once, few, many or the class of an expanded clone; other rows omit it.

V	J	size	D	DNA	CDR3
TRBV2	TRBJ1-2	NA	TRBD1	TGTGCCAGCAGTGAAAAGACAGGGCTCTACTATGGCTACCCCTTC	CASSEKTGLYYGYPF
TRBV6-1	TRBJ2-1	NA	NA	TGTGCCAGCAGTGTAACACCCTCCTACAATGAGCAGTTCTTC	CASSVTPSYNEQFF
TRBV19	TRBJ1-1	NA	NA	TGTGCCAGTAGTATGAACACCCTGAACACTGAAGCTTTCTTT	CASSMNTLNTEAFF
TRBV7-9	TRBJ2-7	NA	NA	TGTGCCAGCAGCTTAGCAGGGGCTGGGTACGAGCAGTACTTC	CASSLAGAGYEQYF
TRBV7-9	TRBJ1-4	NA	NA	TGTGCCAGCAGCTTAACCCAGGGGAACGAAAAACTGTTTTTT	CASSLTQGNEKLFF
TRBV9	TRBJ1-2	NA	NA	TGTGCCAGCAGCGTAGAAGGGCACGGACTAAACTATGGCTACACCTTC	CASSVEGHGLNYGYTF
TRBV9	TRBJ2-7	once	NA	TGTGCCAGCAGCCCCCAACCGGGAGCACCCGAGCAGTACTTC	CASSPQPGAPEQYF
TRBV5-4	TRBJ2-1	NA	TRBD1	TGTGCCAGCAGCTCCCGGACAGGGAGGTTGGGGGATGAGCAGTTCTTC	CASSSRTGRLGDEQFF
TRBV29-1	TRBJ1-2	once	TRBD1	TGCAGCGTTGACCCCGCCGGACAGGGATGGAACTATGGCTACACCTTC	CSVDPAGQGWNYGYTF
TRBV28	TRBJ1-6	NA	NA	TGTGCCAGCGGCGGCCTTAATTCACCCCTCCACTTT	CASGGLNSPLHF
TRBV7-9	TRBJ2-1	NA	NA	TGTGCCAGCAGCTTAGTAGCCCCCTCCAATGAGCAGTTCTTC	CASSLVAPSNEQFF
TRBV27	TRBJ1-3	NA	TRBD1	TGTGCCAGCAGTACAGGGGTTGGCACTGGAAACACCATATATTTT	CASSTGVGTGNTIYF
TRBV4-1	TRBJ1-2	few	TRBD1	TGCGCCAGCAGCCAAGACGACAGGGGGCTAGACTATGGCTACACCTTC	CASSQDDRGLDYGYTF
TRBV5-1	TRBJ1-1	NA	NA	TGCGCCAGCAGCCCCCAGGGGAACACTGAAGCTTTCTTT	CASSPQGNTEAFF
TRBV19	TRBJ2-5	NA	TRBD1	TGTGCCAGTAGTATCTACTTAGGACAGGGGCCCCAAGAGACCCAGTACTTC	CASSIYLGQGPQETQYF
TRBV6-1	TRBJ2-5	few	NA	TGTGCCAGCATTGAAGGGGGGGATAGAGAGACCCAGTACTTC	CASIEGGDRETQYF
TRBV18	TRBJ1-1	NA	NA	TGTGCCAGCTCATCCCAGGGGAACACTGAAGCTTTCTTT	CASSSQGNTEAFF
TRBV7-6	TRBJ2-5	NA	NA	TGTGCCAGCAGCTTACACAGGGTAGAAGAGACCCAGTACTTC	CASSLHRVEETQYF
TRBV6-1	TRBJ1-5	NA	TRBD1	TGTGCCAGCAGTGAAACAGGGGGCCGGAATCAGCCCCAGCATTTT	CASSETGGRNQPQHF
TRBV21-1	TRBJ2-1	NA	NA	TGTGCCACGACGAGAGCGGGACTAGGCTCCTACAATGAGCAGTTCTTC	CATTRAGLGSYNEQFF
TRBV7-8	TRBJ1-5	NA	TRBD1	TGTGCCAGCAGCCGAGGGACAGCTTCCCTTCATCAGCCCCAGCATTTT	CASSRGTASLHQPQHF
TRBV30	TRBJ2-7	NA	TRBD1	TGTGCCTGGGCCGGGACAGGCGGATCCCGTGGGGCCTACGAGCAGTACTTC	CAWAGTGGSRGAYEQYF
TRBV28	TRBJ2-7	NA	NA	TGTGCCAGCAGTTCGCTGTTAAGAGACGAGCAGTACTTC	CASSSLLRDEQYF
TRBV10-3	TRBJ2-7	NA	TRBD2	TGTGCCATCAGCAAGTTACCGGGACTAGCGGCCTACGAGCAGTACTTC	CAISKLPGLAAYEQYF
TRBV5-6	TRBJ1-1	few	NA	TGTGCCAGCAGCTCCCAAGGACAGACGAACACTGAAGCTTTCTTT	CASSSQGQTNTEAFF
TRBV10-3	TRBJ2-1	few	TRBD2	TGTGCCATCAGTGAGTCGGCGGGGGGGCCCGCCTATGAGCAGTTCTTC	CAISESAGGPAYEQFF
TRBV5-4	TRBJ1-3	NA	NA	TGTGCCAGCAGTCCCGGGGGAAACACCATATATTTT	CASSPGGNTIYF
TRBV7-8	TRBJ2-7	few	TRBD2	TGTGCCAGCAGCCGTAGCGGGAGGCACCCCTACGAGCAGTACTTC	CASSRSGRHPYEQYF
TRBV18	TRBJ1-1	once	NA	TGTGCCAGCTCAGTAGGGGGGGACACTGAAGCTTTCTTT	CASSVGGDTEAFF
TRBV11-2	TRBJ2-7	NA	TRBD2	TGTGCCAGCAGCTTAGCTGGTAGCGGGAGGTTGGAGGAGTACTTC	CASSLAGSGRLEEYF
TRBV5-1	TRBJ1-1	once	TRBD1	TGCGCCAGCAGCTCGACAGGGGGCAACACTGAAGCTTTCTTT	CASSSTGGNTEAFF
TRBV29-1	TRBJ2-7	NA	TRBD1	TGCAGCGCCGCGGATCCCGGGACAGGAATGGTCGAGCAGTACTTC	CSAADPGTGMVEQYF
TRBV5-1	TRBJ1-5	NA	TRBD1	TGCGCCAGCAGCCCGCTCCCTGGGACAGGGGTCCCAAAGCCCCAGCATTTT	CASSPLPGTGVPKPQHF
TRBV6-5	TRBJ2-1	NA	TRBD1	TGTGCCAGCAGCTACGGGACAGCCCTTGAGCAGTTCTTC	CASSYGTALEQFF
TRBV11-2	TRBJ1-5	NA	TRBD1	TGTGCCAGCAGTTCCGGGACAGAAGCTTCTTTTAATCAGCCCCAGCATTTT	CASSSGTEASFNQPQHF
TRBV18	TRBJ2-1	NA	TRBD2	TGTGCCAGCTCACCTACGGGACTAGCGGGAGGGTGGAACTCCTACAATGAGCAGTTCTTC	CASSPTGLAGGWNSYNEQFF
TRBV2	TRBJ2-7	NA	NA	TGTGCCAGCAAATGGAGGACCTCCTCCTACGAGCAGTACTTC	CASKWRTSSYEQYF
TRBV18	TRBJ1-2	NA	TRBD1	TGTGCCAGCTCACTCCAACAGGGGAGCCCTAACTATGGCTACACCTTC	CASSLQQGSPNYGYTF
TRBV6-5	TRBJ2-7	NA	NA	TGTGCCAGCAGTTTCAGCGACTCCTACGAGCAGTACTTC	CASSFSDSYEQYF
TRBV5-6	TRBJ1-1	NA	NA	TGTGCCAGCAGCTTTACAGGGACCAACACTGAAGCTTTCTTT	CASSFTGTNTEAFF
TRBV28	TRBJ1-4	few	NA	TGTGCCAGCAGTGGCGACAGAAGTGAAAAACTGTTTTTT	CASSGDRSEKLFF
TRBV7-9	TRBJ2-3	NA	TRBD1	TGTGCCAGCGGCCCCGACAGGGCTGGGGCAGATACGCAGTATTTT	CASGPDRAGADTQYF
TRBV30	TRBJ2-3	NA	TRBD1	TGTGCCTGGAGTCCAAACAGGGGATACACAGATACGCAGTATTTT	CAWSPNRGYTDTQYF
TRBV7-9	TRBJ2-5	NA	NA	TGTGCCACTAATCAGGGGTCCCTTTGGGCCCAGTACTTC	CATNQGSLWAQYF
TRBV30	TRBJ1-3	NA	TRBD1	TGTGCCTGGAACACAGGGGCCGGAAACACCATATATTTT	CAWNTGAGNTIYF
TRBV5-6	TRBJ1-2	NA	TRBD1	TGTGCCAGCAGCCCCCTCCGGGACAGGAATGGCTACACCTTC	CASSPLRDRNGYTF
TRBV6-1	TRBJ2-7	NA	TRBD1	TGTGCCAGCAAGACAGGGATCCGAATCGACTACGAGCAGTACTTC	CASKTGIRIDYEQYF